A single sample gave rise to the 13 T cell receptor beta chains below, sequenced in a study of post-analysis software for immune sequencing data. General study points: Patients used five TRBV segments, including TRBV5-6, TRBV5-1 and TRBV20-1, more often than controls.

Tagging with unique molecular identifiers was a feature of the TCR beta cDNA libraries. MiXCR, applied by TCRdb to the PCR reads, yields one record per CDR3 protein. Of roughly 410,000 distinct CDR3 sequences detected, roughly 38% appear once; the ten largest clones hold roughly 12%. For these TCRs, the target antigens are not known. The sample consisted of blood. These receptors were taken from a girl between 5 and 17 years old with multiple sclerosis.

This clonotype showed up just a few times. The junction and the germline gene differ at one end; a read error may be behind it. This rearrangement joins TRBV6-5 to TRBJ2-1, with 15 bases lining up with TRBD2. CDR1 is MNHEY and CDR2 is SVGAGI in the germline V gene. This CDR3 is built from 15 residues. CDR3 DNA: TGTGCCAGCAGTTACGGGACTAGCGGGGGGAATGAGCAGTTCTTT. Translated: CASSYGTSGGNEQFF.

This sequence joins TRBV19 and TRBJ2-3; D possibly uses TRBD1 or TRBD2 (7 bases each). V was cut by 5 bases and J by 5 bases, with 14 bases left in between. This CDR3 comprises 14 residues. Germline V CDR1 and CDR2: LNHDA, SQIVND (reference sequence). CDR3 protein: CASSLGQREDTQYF. The CDR3 DNA follows: TGTGCCAGTAGTTTGGGACAGCGGGAAGATACGCAGTATTTT.

The CDR3 loop reads CSARGGTFSYEQYF. CDR3 nucleotide sequence: TGCAGTGCTAGGGGGGGGACTTTCTCCTACGAGCAGTACTTC. This chain uses TRBV20-1 with TRBJ2-7; TRBD2 matches at 7 bases. The trim removed 3 bases at V and 0 bases at J, leaving 5 bases unmatched. The CDR3 is 14 amino acids. Germline assignment: CDR1 DFQATT and CDR2 SNEGSKA (reference sequence).

The rearrangement links TRBV7-3 to TRBJ2-7; D gene uncertain. Germline loops: CDR1 SGHTA, CDR2 FQGTGA. V lost 0 bases and J 0 bases, leaving 9 bases between the germline ends. The CDR3 extends over 15 amino acids. In nucleotides, the CDR3 is TGTGCCAGCAGCTTAACGGGCATAATCTCCTACGAGCAGTACTTC. This codes for CASSLTGIISYEQYF.

The chain joins TRBV20-1 to TRBJ2-5, with 8 nucleotides matching TRBD1. The J call may be incorrect, as the DNA end agrees better with TRBJ2-7. The length of the CDR3 is 14 residues. The V gene's germline CDR1 is DFQATT and CDR2 SNEGSKA (reference sequence). The CDR3 DNA sequence: TGCAGTGCCCCTGGAGGCAGGGGGCGCAACGAGCAGTACTTC. This sequence encodes CSAPGGRGRNEQYF.

This chain joins TRBV13 and TRBJ2-4; 8 nucleotides match TRBD2. CDR1 PRHDT and CDR2 FYEKMQ come from the germline V gene (reference sequence). The trim removed 5 bases at V and 3 bases at J, leaving 3 bases unmatched. The CDR3 length is 14 residues. The CDR3 nucleotides read TGTGCCAGCAGCGGGCGGGGGGACAAAAACATTCAGTACTTC. Protein: CASSGRGDKNIQYF. The full variable domain, its missing parts supplied by reference TRBV13 and TRBJ2-4, is AAGVIQSPRHLIKEKRETATLKCYPIPRHDTVYWYQQGPGQDPQFLISFYEKMQSDKGSIPDRFSAQQFSDYHSELNMSSLELGDSALYFCASSGRGDKNIQYFGAGTRLSVL.

The chain joins TRBV2 to TRBJ2-1; D is unresolved. The better agreement between TRBJ2-7 and the DNA end casts doubt on the J call. Germline V gives CDR1 SNHLY, CDR2 FYNNEI. There are 15 residues in the CDR3. Here the CDR3 reads CASSPDLSSYNEQYF. For the CDR3, the DNA is TGTGCCAGCAGCCCCGACTTAAGCTCCTACAATGAGCAGTACTTC.

This clonotype occurred a few times. V gene TRBV5-1 combines with J gene TRBJ2-1, with 7 bases fitting TRBD1. The V and J ends lost 2 bases and 5 bases, in that order; junction bases with no gene match: 10. CDR1 and CDR2 from the germline V gene are SGHRS and YFSETQ. The CDR3 consists of 16 residues. This CDR3 is CASSLDSGQINNEQFF. The CDR3 bases are TGCGCCAGCAGCTTAGATTCGGGACAGATCAACAATGAGCAGTTCTTC.

The chain is built from TRBV20-1 and TRBJ2-4; 10 nucleotides match TRBD2. The germline V gene has CDR1 DFQATT and CDR2 SNEGSKA (reference sequence). Trimming at V came to 0 bases and at J to 1 base, leaving 9 bases not matched to a gene. This CDR3 contains 18 residues. The CDR3 spells CSARDRGSGGRAKNIQYF. In nucleotides, the CDR3 is TGCAGTGCTAGAGATAGGGGTAGCGGGGGGCGGGCCAAAAACATTCAGTACTTC.

The gene calls are TRBV20-1 and TRBJ2-7, with TRBD1 identical over 11 bases. The CDR3 consists of 13 residues. Looked up from germline, CDR1 is DFQATT and CDR2 is SNEGSKA (reference sequence). Trimming at V came to 5 bases and at J to 4 bases, leaving 4 bases not matched to a gene. The CDR3, as DNA: TGCAGTGCTTGGGACAGGGGGATATACGAGCAGTACTTC. Translation gives CSAWDRGIYEQYF.

The J gene is TRBJ2-1, the V gene TRBV2, with D perhaps assigned TRBD1 or TRBD2 (5 bases each). CDR3 size: 15 residues. Deletions cut 7 bases from V and 0 bases from J, with 13 bases between. In germline, CDR1 is SNHLY, CDR2 FYNNEI. CDR3 in DNA: TGTGCCAGCACCCGGGACGTCAGCTCCTACAATGAGCAGTTCTTC. Translation gives CASTRDVSSYNEQFF.

This clonotype turned up a few times. V and J are TRBV6-1 and TRBJ1-5; 9 bases align to TRBD1. In germline, CDR1 is MNHNS, CDR2 SASEGT. The V segment lost 1 base and the J segment 2 bases; nucleotides outside the gene matches: 0. CDR3 length equals 15 residues. CDR3 in DNA: TGTGCCAGCAGTGAAGGGACAGGGGGCAATCAGCCCCAGCATTTT. This gives the protein CASSEGTGGNQPQHF.

The chain combines TRBV24-1 with TRBJ2-1, with TRBD2 matching over 8 bases. The CDR3 is made up of 14 amino acids. The germline CDR1 and CDR2 sequences are KGHDR and SFDVKD. V lost 9 bases, J lost 3 bases, and 6 bases stayed unmatched. The DNA for the CDR3 is TGTGCCACCCGGGAGGGGGGGATCTACAATGAGCAGTTCTTC. Its protein product is CATREGGIYNEQFF.